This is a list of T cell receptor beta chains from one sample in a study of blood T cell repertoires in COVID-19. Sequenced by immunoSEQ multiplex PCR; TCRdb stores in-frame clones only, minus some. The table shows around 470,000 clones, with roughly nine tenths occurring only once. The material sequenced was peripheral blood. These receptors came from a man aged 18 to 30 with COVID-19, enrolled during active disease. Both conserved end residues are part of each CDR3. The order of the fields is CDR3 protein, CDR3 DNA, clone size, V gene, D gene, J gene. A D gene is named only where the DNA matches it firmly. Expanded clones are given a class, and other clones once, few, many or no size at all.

CDR3aa: CASSIRVYDRVGGTQYF; CDR3nt: TGTGCCAGTAGTATCCGGGTTTACGACAGGGTCGGAGGAACGCAGTATTTT; abundance: .; v_gene: TRBV19; d_gene: TRBD1; j_gene: TRBJ2-3
CDR3aa: CASSFQGGNQPQHF; CDR3nt: TGTGCCAGCAGCTTCCAGGGGGGCAATCAGCCCCAGCATTTT; abundance: .; v_gene: TRBV5-6; d_gene: TRBD1; j_gene: TRBJ1-5
CDR3aa: CASSSSGTGSAGELFF; CDR3nt: TGTGCCAGCAGCTCATCCGGGACAGGGTCCGCCGGGGAGCTGTTTTTT; abundance: .; v_gene: TRBV7-9; d_gene: TRBD1; j_gene: TRBJ2-2
CDR3aa: CASSVEVAWSGYTF; CDR3nt: TGTGCCAGCAGCGTAGAAGTCGCGTGGAGTGGCTACACCTTC; abundance: .; v_gene: TRBV9; d_gene: .; j_gene: TRBJ1-2
CDR3aa: CASNRDRPHEQFF; CDR3nt: TGCGCCAGCAACCGGGACAGGCCCCATGAGCAGTTCTTC; abundance: .; v_gene: TRBV23-1; d_gene: TRBD1; j_gene: TRBJ2-1
CDR3aa: CASSERGRKHEQYF; CDR3nt: TGTGCCAGCAGTGAGCGGGGCAGGAAGCACGAGCAGTACTTC; abundance: .; v_gene: TRBV2; d_gene: .; j_gene: TRBJ2-7
CDR3aa: CASSRGRGAYEQYF; CDR3nt: TGCGCCAGCAGTCGAGGGCGGGGAGCGTACGAGCAGTACTTC; abundance: .; v_gene: TRBV4-1; d_gene: .; j_gene: TRBJ2-7
CDR3aa: CASSQETTLWINEQFF; CDR3nt: TGCGCCAGCAGCCAAGAGACTACCCTGTGGATCAATGAGCAGTTCTTC; abundance: .; v_gene: TRBV4-1; d_gene: .; j_gene: TRBJ2-1
CDR3aa: CASSPTGYHGYTF; CDR3nt: TGTGCCAGCAGTCCAACAGGGTACCATGGCTACACCTTC; abundance: .; v_gene: TRBV27; d_gene: .; j_gene: TRBJ1-2
CDR3aa: CASSEAGHTNYGYTF; CDR3nt: TGTGCCAGCAGTGAAGCGGGACATACCAATTATGGCTACACCTTC; abundance: .; v_gene: TRBV2; d_gene: .; j_gene: TRBJ1-2
CDR3aa: CASRTQGSGEQFF; CDR3nt: TGTGCCAGCAGAACACAGGGGTCCGGTGAGCAGTTCTTC; abundance: .; v_gene: TRBV2; d_gene: TRBD1; j_gene: TRBJ2-1
CDR3aa: CASSEEALAGNNEQFF; CDR3nt: TGCGCCAGCAGCGAAGAGGCACTAGCGGGTAACAATGAGCAGTTCTTC; abundance: .; v_gene: TRBV5-1; d_gene: TRBD2; j_gene: TRBJ2-1
CDR3aa: CAWTLGQGGSPLHF; CDR3nt: TGTGCCTGGACCCTAGGACAGGGGGGTTCACCCCTCCACTTT; abundance: .; v_gene: TRBV30; d_gene: TRBD1; j_gene: TRBJ1-6
CDR3aa: CASSFLSGWDTQYF; CDR3nt: TGTGCCAGCAGTTTCCTCTCGGGGTGGGATACGCAGTATTTT; abundance: .; v_gene: TRBV27; d_gene: .; j_gene: TRBJ2-3
CDR3aa: CASSLLTAESPNYGYTF; CDR3nt: TGTGCCAGTAGTCTTCTGACAGCAGAGTCTCCTAACTATGGCTACACCTTC; abundance: .; v_gene: TRBV19; d_gene: .; j_gene: TRBJ1-2
CDR3aa: CARNGGGTQETQYF; CDR3nt: TGTGCCAGAAACGGGGGGGGAACCCAAGAGACCCAGTACTTC; abundance: .; v_gene: TRBV2; d_gene: TRBD2; j_gene: TRBJ2-5
CDR3aa: CASSLGLSSGSSYEQYF; CDR3nt: TGTGCCAGCAGCCTGGGATTGTCTAGCGGTAGCTCCTACGAGCAGTACTTC; abundance: .; v_gene: TRBV5-5; d_gene: TRBD2; j_gene: TRBJ2-7
CDR3aa: CAWSVLQGAQPQHF; CDR3nt: TGTGCCTGGAGTGTACTGCAGGGGGCCCAGCCCCAGCATTTT; abundance: .; v_gene: TRBV30; d_gene: TRBD1; j_gene: TRBJ1-5
CDR3aa: CASSPGRDRAINTEAFF; CDR3nt: TGTGCCAGCAGCCCCGGCCGGGACAGGGCGATTAACACTGAAGCTTTCTTT; abundance: .; v_gene: TRBV14; d_gene: TRBD1; j_gene: TRBJ1-1
CDR3aa: CASSNDSTSFYEQYF; CDR3nt: TGTGCCAGCAGCAACGACTCCACTAGTTTCTACGAGCAGTACTTC; abundance: .; v_gene: TRBV7-6; d_gene: .; j_gene: TRBJ2-7
CDR3aa: CASSPKDRENSPLHF; CDR3nt: TGTGCCAGCAGTCCCAAGGACAGGGAGAATTCACCCCTCCACTTT; abundance: .; v_gene: TRBV27; d_gene: TRBD1; j_gene: TRBJ1-6
CDR3aa: CASSPWTSGTYEQYF; CDR3nt: TGCGCCAGCAGCCCCTGGACTAGCGGTACCTACGAGCAGTACTTC; abundance: .; v_gene: TRBV5-1; d_gene: TRBD2; j_gene: TRBJ2-7
CDR3aa: CASRPMSGGGYTF; CDR3nt: TGTGCCAGCAGACCGATGAGCGGAGGCGGCTACACCTTC; abundance: .; v_gene: TRBV13; d_gene: .; j_gene: TRBJ1-2
CDR3aa: CASSPIPSTGELFF; CDR3nt: TGTGCCAGTAGTCCGATTCCCAGCACCGGGGAGCTGTTTTTT; abundance: many; v_gene: TRBV19; d_gene: .; j_gene: TRBJ2-2
CDR3aa: CASSSGGEQYF; CDR3nt: TGTGCCAGCAGTTCGGGGGGCGAGCAGTACTTC; abundance: few; v_gene: TRBV12-3/TRBV12-4; d_gene: TRBD2; j_gene: TRBJ2-7
CDR3aa: CASQITGGASHEQYF; CDR3nt: TGTGCCAGCCAGATTACAGGGGGCGCTTCCCACGAGCAGTACTTC; abundance: .; v_gene: TRBV6-5; d_gene: TRBD1; j_gene: TRBJ2-7
CDR3aa: CASSLVAAGEQYF; CDR3nt: TGTGCCAGCAGCTTAGTGGCGGCGGGCGAGCAGTACTTC; abundance: .; v_gene: TRBV11-2; d_gene: .; j_gene: TRBJ2-7
CDR3aa: CASSTDRSYEQYF; CDR3nt: TGTGCCAGTAGTACGGACAGATCCTACGAGCAGTACTTC; abundance: .; v_gene: TRBV19; d_gene: .; j_gene: TRBJ2-7